This T cell receptor (beta chain) was obtained from a study of T cell responses to AZD1222 COVID-19 vaccine. Study context: Pooled in the analysis were second doses at about 4 or about 12 weeks.

Of note for this clone: The antigen remains unidentified.

TCRdb's copy holds only in-frame clones and misses some; the assay was immunoSEQ multiplex PCR. The sample has some 88,000 clones, around 90% seen once. General observations from the study: Reportedly, nearly half of unique spike TCRs recognized epitopes outside B.1.351/B.1.1.7 mutations.

Germline CDR1 SEHNR, CDR2 FQNEAQ (reference sequence). The V gene lost 1 base and the J gene lost 5 bases, with 11 bases spanning the gap. This CDR3 is 14 amino acids long. The V gene is TRBV7-9, the J gene TRBJ2-5; possibly TRBD1 or TRBD2 for D (6 bases each). The sequence derives from an adult in good health. The source material was peripheral blood, sampled on day 0 of AZD1222 vaccination. The CDR3 nucleotides read TGTGCCAGCAGCTTAGTTGGGGGGCCGGAGACCCAGTACTTC. Its translation is CASSLVGGPETQYF.